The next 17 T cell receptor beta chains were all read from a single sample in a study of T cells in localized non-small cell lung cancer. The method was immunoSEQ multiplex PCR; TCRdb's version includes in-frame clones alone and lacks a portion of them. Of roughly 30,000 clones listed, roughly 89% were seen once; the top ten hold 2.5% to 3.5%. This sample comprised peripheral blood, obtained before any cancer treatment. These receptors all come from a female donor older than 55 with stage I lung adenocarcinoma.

CDR3: CASRPGLAGVSEQFF. The CDR3 coding sequence is TGTGCCAGTAGACCTGGACTAGCGGGAGTGAGTGAGCAGTTCTTC. The V and J genes are TRBV19 and TRBJ2-1, with 13 bases fitting TRBD2. The CDR3 contains 15 residues. The V gene end was trimmed by 6 bases and the J gene end by 9 bases; junction bases not matched to a gene: 8. Germline V gene sequence: CDR1 LNHDA, CDR2 SQIVND (reference sequence).

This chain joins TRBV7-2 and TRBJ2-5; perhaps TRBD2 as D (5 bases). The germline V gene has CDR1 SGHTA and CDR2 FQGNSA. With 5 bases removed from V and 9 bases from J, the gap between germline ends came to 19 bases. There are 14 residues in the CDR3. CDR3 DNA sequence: TGTGCCAGCAGCCCGGACTTTTCCAAGAGGGCCCAGTACTTC. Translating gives CASSPDFSKRAQYF.

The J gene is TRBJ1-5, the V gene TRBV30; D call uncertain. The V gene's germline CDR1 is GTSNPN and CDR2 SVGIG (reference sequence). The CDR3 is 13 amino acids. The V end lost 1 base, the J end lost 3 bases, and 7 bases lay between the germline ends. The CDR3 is CAWSDSYNQPQHF. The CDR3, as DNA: TGTGCCTGGAGTGACAGTTACAATCAGCCCCAGCATTTT.

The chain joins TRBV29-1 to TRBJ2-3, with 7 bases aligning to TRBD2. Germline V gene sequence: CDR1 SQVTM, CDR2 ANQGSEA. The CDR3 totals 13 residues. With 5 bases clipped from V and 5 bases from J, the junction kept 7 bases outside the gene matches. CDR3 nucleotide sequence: TGCAGCGTTCCTTGGGGGGGAAAAGATACGCAGTATTTT. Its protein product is CSVPWGGKDTQYF.

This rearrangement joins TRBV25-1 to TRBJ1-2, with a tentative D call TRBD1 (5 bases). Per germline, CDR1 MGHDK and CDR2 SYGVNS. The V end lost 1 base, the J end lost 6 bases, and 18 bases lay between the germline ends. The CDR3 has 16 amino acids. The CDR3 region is CASSELGRGKENGYTF. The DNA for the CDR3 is TGTGCCAGCAGTGAATTGGGGCGGGGGAAGGAAAATGGCTACACCTTC.

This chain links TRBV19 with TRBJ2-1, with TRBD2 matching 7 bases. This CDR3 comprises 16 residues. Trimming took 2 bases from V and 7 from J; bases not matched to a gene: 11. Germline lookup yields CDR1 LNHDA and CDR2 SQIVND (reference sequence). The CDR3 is CASSIMDGGGVNEQFF. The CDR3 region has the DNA TGTGCCAGTAGTATAATGGACGGGGGAGGGGTAAATGAGCAGTTCTTC.

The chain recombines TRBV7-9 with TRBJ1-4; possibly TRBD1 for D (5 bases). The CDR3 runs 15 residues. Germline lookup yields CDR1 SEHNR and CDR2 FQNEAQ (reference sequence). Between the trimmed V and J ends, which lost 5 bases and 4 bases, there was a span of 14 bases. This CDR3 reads CASSAPGGVNEKLFF. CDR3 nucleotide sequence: TGTGCCAGCAGCGCCCCCGGGGGGGTTAATGAAAAACTGTTTTTT.

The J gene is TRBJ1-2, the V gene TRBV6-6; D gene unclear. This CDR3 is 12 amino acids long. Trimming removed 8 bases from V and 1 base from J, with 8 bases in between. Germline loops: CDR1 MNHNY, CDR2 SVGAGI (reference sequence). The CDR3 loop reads CASGQVNYGYTF. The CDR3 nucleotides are TGTGCCAGCGGCCAGGTTAACTATGGCTACACCTTC.

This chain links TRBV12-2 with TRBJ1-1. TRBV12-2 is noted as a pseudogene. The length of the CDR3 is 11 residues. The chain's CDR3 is CASRSRDAAIF. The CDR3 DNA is TGTGCAAGTCGCTCCCGGGACGCTGCGATCTTT.

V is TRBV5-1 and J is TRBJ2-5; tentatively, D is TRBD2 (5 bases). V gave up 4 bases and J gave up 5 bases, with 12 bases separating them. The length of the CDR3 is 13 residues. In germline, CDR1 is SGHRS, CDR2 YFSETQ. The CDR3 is CASSPLGGETQYF. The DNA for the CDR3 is TGCGCCAGCAGCCCCCTAGGAGGCGAGACCCAGTACTTC.

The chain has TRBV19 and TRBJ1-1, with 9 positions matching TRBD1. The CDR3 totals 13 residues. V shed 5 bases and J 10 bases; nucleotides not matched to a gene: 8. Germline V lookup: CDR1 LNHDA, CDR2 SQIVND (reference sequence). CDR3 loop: CASSVQTGGAAFF. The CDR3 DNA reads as TGTGCCAGTAGTGTTCAGACAGGGGGGGCAGCTTTCTTT.

CDR3 nucleotides: TGTGCCTGGAGTCAAGGGGCGGGACAGTTTCAGCCCCAGCATTTT. This gives the protein CAWSQGAGQFQPQHF. The chain is built from TRBV30 and TRBJ1-5; 7 nucleotides line up with TRBD1. Trimming cost V 2 bases and J 6 bases; bases outside gene matches: 10. CDR3 length: 15 amino acids. The V gene's germline CDR1 is GTSNPN and CDR2 SVGIG (reference sequence).

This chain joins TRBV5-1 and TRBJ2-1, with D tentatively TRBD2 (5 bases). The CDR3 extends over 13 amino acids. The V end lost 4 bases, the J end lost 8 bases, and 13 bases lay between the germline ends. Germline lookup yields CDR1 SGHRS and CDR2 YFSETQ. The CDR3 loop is CASSNGPGDEQFF. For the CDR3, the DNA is TGCGCCAGCAGCAATGGACCCGGGGATGAGCAGTTCTTC. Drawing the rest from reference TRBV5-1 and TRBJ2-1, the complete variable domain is KAGVTQTPRYLIKTRGQQVTLSCSPISGHRSVSWYQQTPGQGLQFLFEYFSETQRNKGNFPGRFSGRQFSNSRSEMNVSTLELGDSALYLCASSNGPGDEQFFGPGTRLTVL.

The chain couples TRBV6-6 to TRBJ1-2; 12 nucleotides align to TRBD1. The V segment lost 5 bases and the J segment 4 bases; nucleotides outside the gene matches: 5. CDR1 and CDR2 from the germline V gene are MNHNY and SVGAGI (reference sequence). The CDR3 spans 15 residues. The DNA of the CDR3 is TGTGCCAGCAGTCCCGGGACAGGGGGCGGCTATGGCTACACCTTC. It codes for CASSPGTGGGYGYTF.

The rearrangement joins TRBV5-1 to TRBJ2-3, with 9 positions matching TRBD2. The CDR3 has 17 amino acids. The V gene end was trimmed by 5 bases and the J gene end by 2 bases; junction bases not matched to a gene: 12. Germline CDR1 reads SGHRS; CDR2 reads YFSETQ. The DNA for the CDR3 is TGCGCCAGCAGTCGGAAGCGGGAGGCCCAGACCACAGATACGCAGTATTTT. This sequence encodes CASSRKREAQTTDTQYF.

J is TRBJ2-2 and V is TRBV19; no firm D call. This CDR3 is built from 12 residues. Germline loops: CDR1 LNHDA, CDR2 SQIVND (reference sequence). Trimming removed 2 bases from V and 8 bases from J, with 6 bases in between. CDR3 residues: CASSIRAGELFF. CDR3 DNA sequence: TGTGCCAGTAGTATAAGAGCGGGGGAGCTGTTTTTT.

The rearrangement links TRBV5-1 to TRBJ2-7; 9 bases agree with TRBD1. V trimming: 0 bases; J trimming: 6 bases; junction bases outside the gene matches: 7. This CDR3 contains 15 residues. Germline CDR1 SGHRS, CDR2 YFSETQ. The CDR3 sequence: CASSLAKGQGSEQYF. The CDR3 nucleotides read TGCGCCAGCAGCTTGGCCAAGGGACAGGGTTCCGAGCAGTACTTC.